This TCR beta chain is drawn from a study of T cell repertoires in cytomegalovirus infection. Study overall: Matching HLA type, along with CMV infection, was indicated by public TCR beta signatures.

The length of the CDR3 is 14 residues. The germline CDR1 and CDR2 sequences are SNHLY and FYNNEI. Trimming stripped 6 bases from V and 1 base from J, with 9 bases between. MiXCR was run by TCRdb on the reads, yielding one entry per CDR3 protein. The sample records around 200,000 distinct CDR3 sequences, approximately 18% being singletons. The V gene is TRBV2, the J gene TRBJ2-2; D not resolved. The sequenced sample consisted of CD8+ T cells from PBMCs. This clonotype was obtained from a human donor in good health (CMV status not recorded). Some clones in this sample may be carry-over from other donors' samples. The CDR3 DNA reads TGTGCCAGCAGGGGCGGATGGAACACCGGGGAGCTGTTTTTT. This gives the protein CASRGGWNTGELFF.